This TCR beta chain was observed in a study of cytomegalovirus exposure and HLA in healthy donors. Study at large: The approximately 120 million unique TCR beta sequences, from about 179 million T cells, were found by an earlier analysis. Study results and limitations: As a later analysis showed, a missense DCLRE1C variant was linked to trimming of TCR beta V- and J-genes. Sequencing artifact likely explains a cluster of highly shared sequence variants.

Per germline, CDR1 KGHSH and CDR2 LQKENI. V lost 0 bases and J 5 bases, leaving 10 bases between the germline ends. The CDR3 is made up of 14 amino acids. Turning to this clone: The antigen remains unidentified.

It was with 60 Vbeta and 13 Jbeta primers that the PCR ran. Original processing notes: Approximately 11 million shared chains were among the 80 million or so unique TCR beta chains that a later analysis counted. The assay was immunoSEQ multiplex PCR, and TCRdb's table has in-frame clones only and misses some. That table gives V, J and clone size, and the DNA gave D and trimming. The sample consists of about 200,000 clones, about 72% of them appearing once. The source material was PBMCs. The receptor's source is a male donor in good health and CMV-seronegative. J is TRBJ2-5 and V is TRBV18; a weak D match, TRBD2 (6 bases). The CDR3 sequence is CASSPPAGSETQYF. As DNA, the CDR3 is TGTGCCAGCTCACCACCGGCGGGGAGTGAGACCCAGTACTTC. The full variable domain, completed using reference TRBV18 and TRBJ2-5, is NAGVMQNPRHLVRRRGQEARLRCSPMKGHSHVYWYRQLPEEGLKFMVYLQKENIIDESGMPKERFSAEFPKEGPSILRIQQVVRGDSAAYFCASSPPAGSETQYFGPGTRLLVL.